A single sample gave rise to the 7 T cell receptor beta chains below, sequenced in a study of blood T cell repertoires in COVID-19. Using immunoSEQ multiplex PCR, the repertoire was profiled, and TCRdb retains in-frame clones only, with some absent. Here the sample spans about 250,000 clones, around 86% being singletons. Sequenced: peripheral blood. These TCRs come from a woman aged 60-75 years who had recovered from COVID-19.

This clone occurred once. The CDR3 loop is CASTPVHLAGLSSYNEQFF. CDR3 coding DNA: TGTGCCAGCACCCCCGTTCATTTAGCGGGGTTAAGCTCCTACAATGAGCAGTTCTTC. The J gene is TRBJ2-1, the V gene TRBV9; TRBD2 aligns across 8 bases. V trimming: 6 bases; J trimming: 0 bases; junction bases outside the gene matches: 17. The germline gives CDR1 SGDLS, CDR2 YYNGEE. This CDR3 is 19 amino acids long.

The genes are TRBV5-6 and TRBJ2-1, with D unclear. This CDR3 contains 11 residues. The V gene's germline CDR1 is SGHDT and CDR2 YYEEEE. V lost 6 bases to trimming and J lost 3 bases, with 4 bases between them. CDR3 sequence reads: CASNIYNEQFF. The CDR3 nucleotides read TGTGCCAGCAACATCTACAATGAGCAGTTCTTC.

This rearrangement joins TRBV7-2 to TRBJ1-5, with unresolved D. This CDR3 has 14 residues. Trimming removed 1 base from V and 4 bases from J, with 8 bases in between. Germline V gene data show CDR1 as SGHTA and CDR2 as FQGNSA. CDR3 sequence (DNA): TGTGCCAGCAGCTTAGTTGACGGGAATCAGCCCCAGCATTTT. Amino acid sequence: CASSLVDGNQPQHF. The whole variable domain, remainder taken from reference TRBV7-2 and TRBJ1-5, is GAGVSQSPSNKVTEKGKDVELRCDPISGHTALYWYRQSLGQGLEFLIYFQGNSAPDKSGLPSDRFSAERTGGSVSTLTIQRTQQEDSAVYLCASSLVDGNQPQHFGDGTRLSIL.

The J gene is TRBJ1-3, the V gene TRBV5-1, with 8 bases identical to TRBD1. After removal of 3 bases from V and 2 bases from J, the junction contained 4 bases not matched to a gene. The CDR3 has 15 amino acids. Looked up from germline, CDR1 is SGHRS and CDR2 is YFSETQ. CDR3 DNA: TGCGCCAGCAGCTCCACAGGGGGAGCTGGAAACACCATATATTTT. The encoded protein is CASSSTGGAGNTIYF. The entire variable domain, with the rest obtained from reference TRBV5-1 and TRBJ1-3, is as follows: KAGVTQTPRYLIKTRGQQVTLSCSPISGHRSVSWYQQTPGQGLQFLFEYFSETQRNKGNFPGRFSGRQFSNSRSEMNVSTLELGDSALYLCASSSTGGAGNTIYFGEGSWLTVV.

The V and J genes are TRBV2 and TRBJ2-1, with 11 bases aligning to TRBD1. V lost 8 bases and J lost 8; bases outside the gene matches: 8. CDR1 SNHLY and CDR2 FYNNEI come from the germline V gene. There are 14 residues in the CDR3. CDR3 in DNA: TGTGCCAGCGTGCGGACAGGGGGCTTGGATGAGCAGTTCTTC. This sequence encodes CASVRTGGLDEQFF.

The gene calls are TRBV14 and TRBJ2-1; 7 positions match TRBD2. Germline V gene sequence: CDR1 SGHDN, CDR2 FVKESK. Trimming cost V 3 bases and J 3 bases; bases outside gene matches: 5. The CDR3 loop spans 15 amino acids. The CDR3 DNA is TGTGCCAGCAGCCATCTGGGGGGGGGCTACAATGAGCAGTTCTTC. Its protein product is CASSHLGGGYNEQFF.

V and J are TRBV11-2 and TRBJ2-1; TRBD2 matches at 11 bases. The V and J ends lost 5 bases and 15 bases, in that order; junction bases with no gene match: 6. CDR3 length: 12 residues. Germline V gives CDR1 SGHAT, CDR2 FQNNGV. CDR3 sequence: CASSGTSGGRFF. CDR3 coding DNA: TGTGCCAGCAGCGGTACTAGCGGGGGTAGGTTCTTC.